The source of this TCR beta chain is a study of blood T cells in healthy people across ages. A second PCR of 7 to 11 cycles used a sample-barcoded 5' primer and a J-beta primer mix. Each cDNA molecule, via a template-switch adaptor with 12 random nucleotides, was tagged. MiXCR was run by TCRdb on the 5' RACE reads, yielding one entry per CDR3 protein. The repertoire consists of 1.5 million to 2 million distinct CDR3 sequences, with approximately 50% occurring once and the leading ten covering less than 2.5%. V shed 4 bases and J 5 bases; nucleotides not matched to a gene: 13. The CDR3 is 16 residues long. Germline CDR1 and CDR2: SGHAT and FQNNGV.

Sequenced input: blood. The sequence derives from a woman in her thirties or forties in good health. The rearrangement uses TRBV11-2 and TRBJ2-5; 7 nucleotides align to TRBD2. This CDR3 reads CASSSFNRDYWETQYF. The CDR3 bases are TGTGCCAGCAGCTCGTTTAACCGGGACTACTGGGAGACCCAGTACTTC.